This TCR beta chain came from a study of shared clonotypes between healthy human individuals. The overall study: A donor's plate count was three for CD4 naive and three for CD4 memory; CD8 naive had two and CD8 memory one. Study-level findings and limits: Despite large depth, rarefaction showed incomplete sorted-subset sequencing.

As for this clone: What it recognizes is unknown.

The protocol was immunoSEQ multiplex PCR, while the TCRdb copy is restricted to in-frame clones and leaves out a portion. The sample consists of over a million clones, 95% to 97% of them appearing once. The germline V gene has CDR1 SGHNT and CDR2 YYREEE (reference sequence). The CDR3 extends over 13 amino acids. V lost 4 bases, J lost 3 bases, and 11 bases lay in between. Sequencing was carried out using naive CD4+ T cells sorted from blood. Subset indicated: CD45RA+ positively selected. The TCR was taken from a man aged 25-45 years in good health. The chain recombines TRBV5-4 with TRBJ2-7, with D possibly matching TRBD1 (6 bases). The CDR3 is CASSQSDSYEQYF. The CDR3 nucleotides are TGTGCCAGCAGCCAATCGGACAGCTACGAGCAGTACTTC.